This T cell receptor beta chain appears in the sequencing data of a study of CD8+ T cells in alopecia areata. Worth noting for this clone: Antigen specificity is unknown.

The V and J ends lost 0 bases and 5 bases respectively, with 12 bases between them. This CDR3 is 14 amino acids long. Germline values: CDR1 GTSNPN, CDR2 SVGIG (reference sequence). cDNA prepared by RNA extraction and subsequent reverse transcription served as the template for sequencing. The assay was immunoSEQ multiplex PCR, and TCRdb's table has in-frame clones only and misses some. In the table there are 200,000 to 250,000 clones, under 75% of which are singletons. Study findings and constraints: Alopecia totalis/universalis scalp especially showed more expanded CD8+ clones than normal scalp. Administration of tofacitinib significantly diminished scalp clonality and expanded CD8+ clones within the top 100. Sequenced scalp T cells also include alphabeta T cells resident in normal skin.

Treatment noted: oral pan-JAK inhibitor, 5-10 mg twice daily. In alopecia areata patients, both lesional scalp punch biopsies and peripheral blood were collected. V is TRBV30 and J is TRBJ2-3; D possibly matches TRBD1 or TRBD2 (5 bases each). The sequencing here drew on CD4+ T cells sorted from blood, taken at week 4, from a patient treated with tofacitinib. The source of this sequence is a human donor with alopecia areata. The CDR3 sequence: CAWSVTPGRDTQYF. The CDR3 nucleotides read TGTGCCTGGAGTGTTACCCCAGGGAGAGATACGCAGTATTTT.